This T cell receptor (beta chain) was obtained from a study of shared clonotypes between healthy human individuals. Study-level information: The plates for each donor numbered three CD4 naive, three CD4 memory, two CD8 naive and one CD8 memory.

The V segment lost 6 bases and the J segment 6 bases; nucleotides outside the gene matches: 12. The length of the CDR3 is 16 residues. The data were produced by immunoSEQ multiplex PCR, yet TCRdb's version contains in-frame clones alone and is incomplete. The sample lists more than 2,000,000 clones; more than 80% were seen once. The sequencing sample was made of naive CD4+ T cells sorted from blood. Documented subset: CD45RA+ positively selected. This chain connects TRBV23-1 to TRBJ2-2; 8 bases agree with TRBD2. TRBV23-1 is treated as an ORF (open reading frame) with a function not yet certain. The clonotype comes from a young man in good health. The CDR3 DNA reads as TGCGCCAGCAGCCTTTTAGCGGGGAGCGGACCCGGGGAGCTGTTTTTT. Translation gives CASSLLAGSGPGELFF.